The TCR beta chain described here comes from a study of graft-versus-host responses after intestinal transplantation. Study information: Grafts were multivisceral, liver-intestinal, or isolated intestinal. For 2 to 4 years after anti-thymocyte globulin induction, all recipients took tacrolimus and steroids. General study points: GvH clones detected in recipient marrow included some appearing first in ileum or blood. Early HvG declines after transplant were associated with peak circulating GvH clone levels.

The method was immunoSEQ multiplex PCR; TCRdb's version includes in-frame clones alone and lacks a portion of them. The sample has 10,000 to 15,000 clones, over 85% seen once; the top ten hold about 4.2%. About this clone itself: Its matching antigen is unknown.

The CDR3 is 17 residues long. Germline V gene data show CDR1 as MNHEY and CDR2 as SMNVEV (reference sequence). The junction had 8 bases not matched to a gene; V was cut back by 4 bases and J by 1 base. This sample comprised PBMCs, obtained approximately 960 days after intestinal transplantation. The gene calls are TRBV27 and TRBJ2-3; TRBD1 matches at 10 bases. The sequence came from a human patient who received an intestinal transplant, so some T cells may come from the graft donor. CDR3 DNA sequence: TGTGCCAGCAGTTCGGGACAGGGGCTATGGGGCACAGATACGCAGTATTTT. The encoded protein is CASSSGQGLWGTDTQYF.